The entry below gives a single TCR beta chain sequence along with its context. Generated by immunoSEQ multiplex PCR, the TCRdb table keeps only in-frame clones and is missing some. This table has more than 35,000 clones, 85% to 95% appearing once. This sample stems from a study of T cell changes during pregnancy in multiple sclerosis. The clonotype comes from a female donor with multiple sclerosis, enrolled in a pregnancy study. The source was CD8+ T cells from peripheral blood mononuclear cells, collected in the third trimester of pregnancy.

CDR3 bases: TGTGCCAGCAGCTCGGGACAGGGGAACACTGAAGCTTTCTTT. This translates into CASSSGQGNTEAFF. This chain connects TRBV6-6 to TRBJ1-1, with 9 bases that match TRBD1. Germline CDR1 is MNHNY and CDR2 is SVGAGI (reference sequence). The CDR3 has 14 amino acids. The ends lost 6 bases at V and 1 base at J; junction bases unmatched: 3.